Presented here are 17 T cell receptor beta chains from one specimen sequenced in a study of shared clonotypes between healthy human individuals. Only in-frame clones appear in the TCRdb table, and some are missing; sequencing was by immunoSEQ multiplex PCR. The data hold about 450,000 clones, with about 80% observed a single time. The sequenced material came from PBMCs. Receptors originate from a woman in her 40s in good health. Some clones in this sample may be carry-over from other donors' samples.

The V and J genes are TRBV28 and TRBJ2-4; D gene ambiguous. V lost 8 bases, J lost 0 bases, and 8 bases lay in between. The germline gives CDR1 MDHEN, CDR2 SYDVKM. This CDR3 has 13 amino acids. CDR3 sequence reads: CASGEVAKNIQYF. As DNA, the CDR3 is TGTGCCAGCGGTGAGGTAGCCAAAAACATTCAGTACTTC. The complete variable domain, with remaining parts taken from reference TRBV28 and TRBJ2-4, reads DVKVTQSSRYLVKRTGEKVFLECVQDMDHENMFWYRQDPGLGLRLIYFSYDVKMKEKGDIPEGYSVSREKKERFSLILESASTNQTSMYLCASGEVAKNIQYFGAGTRLSVL.

The chain uses TRBV29-1 and TRBJ1-5; D remains unclear. CDR3 length: 13 amino acids. V was pared by 7 bases and J by 3 bases, with 13 bases between. The germline V gene has CDR1 SQVTM and CDR2 ANQGSEA. The CDR3 protein is CSAREAVNQPQHF. The DNA for the CDR3 is TGCAGCGCCCGAGAAGCTGTCAATCAGCCCCAGCATTTT.

The chain uses TRBV7-9 and TRBJ1-1, with TRBD1 matching 7 bases. Germline V gives CDR1 SEHNR, CDR2 FQNEAQ (reference sequence). V dropped 1 base and J dropped 9; count of bases not matched to a gene: 8. CDR3 length: 14 residues. CDR3 DNA sequence: TGTGCCAGCAGCTTAGGCGTCCGGGACAGTAAAGCTTTCTTT. It specifies CASSLGVRDSKAFF. Full variable domain (missing parts from reference TRBV7-9 and TRBJ1-1): DTGVSQNPRHKITKRGQNVTFRCDPISEHNRLYWYRQTLGQGPEFLTYFQNEAQLEKSRLLSDRFSAERPKGSFSTLEIQRTEQGDSAMYLCASSLGVRDSKAFFGQGTRLTVV.

The V call is TRBV13, the J call TRBJ2-1, with D maybe TRBD2 (6 bases). Trimming shortened V by 4 bases and J by 9 bases, and 25 bases separated the two germline ends. Germline-derived CDR1 and CDR2 are PRHDT and FYEKMQ (reference sequence). The CDR3 totals 17 residues. The CDR3 coding sequence is TGTGCCAGCAGCTCAGACCGGGTCCTCAGGGTGGGGGGTGAGCAGTTCTTC. It specifies CASSSDRVLRVGGEQFF. Full variable domain (rest looked up from reference TRBV13 and TRBJ2-1): AAGVIQSPRHLIKEKRETATLKCYPIPRHDTVYWYQQGPGQDPQFLISFYEKMQSDKGSIPDRFSAQQFSDYHSELNMSSLELGDSALYFCASSSDRVLRVGGEQFFGPGTRLTVL.

V gene TRBV6-1 combines with J gene TRBJ2-7; 13 bases line up with TRBD2. The length of the CDR3 is 15 residues. V shed 4 bases and J 4 bases; nucleotides not matched to a gene: 4. The V gene's germline CDR1 is MNHNS and CDR2 SASEGT. The DNA of the CDR3 is TGTGCCAGCAGTGGGATGGGACTAGCGGGGTACGAGCAGTACTTC. Amino acids: CASSGMGLAGYEQYF.

V is TRBV19 and J is TRBJ1-4, with TRBD1 identical over 8 bases. The CDR3 is 14 amino acids. The ends lost 3 bases at V and 7 bases at J; junction bases unmatched: 4. Germline V gene sequence: CDR1 LNHDA, CDR2 SQIVND (reference sequence). The CDR3 nucleotides read TGTGCCAGTAGTATGACAGGGGTTGGTGAAAAACTGTTTTTT. Amino acid sequence: CASSMTGVGEKLFF.

The rearrangement joins TRBV7-2 to TRBJ2-5; D is undetermined. V was clipped by 2 bases and J by 3 bases, with 7 bases between them. The CDR3 totals 13 residues. Looked up from germline, CDR1 is SGHTA and CDR2 is FQGNSA. In DNA, the CDR3 is TGTGCCAGCAGCTTATTGACAAAAGAGACCCAGTACTTC. It translates to CASSLLTKETQYF.

The chain has TRBV14 and TRBJ1-5; no clear D. Germline-derived CDR1 and CDR2 are SGHDN and FVKESK. V was clipped by 5 bases and J by 0 bases, with 5 bases between them. This CDR3 is built from 13 residues. This CDR3 is CASSEYSNQPQHF. The CDR3 DNA follows: TGTGCCAGCAGCGAGTATAGCAATCAGCCCCAGCATTTT.

V gene TRBV28 combines with J gene TRBJ2-7; 15 bases fit TRBD2. The CDR3 totals 16 residues. Germline V gene sequence: CDR1 MDHEN, CDR2 SYDVKM. With V trimmed by 6 bases and J by 5 bases, 8 bases remained unmatched. For the CDR3, the DNA is TGTGCCAGCAGCAAAATCGGACTAGCGGGAGGGAACGAGCAGTACTTC. Translated: CASSKIGLAGGNEQYF. The full variable domain, in which reference TRBV28 and TRBJ2-7 provide the parts outside the CDR3, is DVKVTQSSRYLVKRTGEKVFLECVQDMDHENMFWYRQDPGLGLRLIYFSYDVKMKEKGDIPEGYSVSREKKERFSLILESASTNQTSMYLCASSKIGLAGGNEQYFGPGTRLTVT.

This rearrangement joins TRBV20-1 to TRBJ2-7, with unresolved D. Trimming pared 8 bases from V and 4 bases from J, leaving 9 bases between. CDR3 length equals 10 residues. Germline CDR1 DFQATT, CDR2 SNEGSKA (reference sequence). The CDR3 DNA is TGCAGTCATAAGGGATACGAGCAGTACTTC. This encodes CSHKGYEQYF.

This chain connects TRBV10-2 to TRBJ2-5, with 8 bases identical to TRBD2. In germline, CDR1 is WSHSY, CDR2 SAAADI. The CDR3 is made up of 15 amino acids. J was trimmed by 3 bases and V by 5 bases; bases with no gene match: 8. CDR3 nucleotides: TGCGCCAGCAGTTCTTTAACTAGCGGAAAAGAGACCCAGTACTTC. This codes for CASSSLTSGKETQYF.

This rearrangement joins TRBV19 to TRBJ2-1; D call uncertain. Looked up from germline, CDR1 is LNHDA and CDR2 is SQIVND (reference sequence). The CDR3 consists of 14 residues. Trimming took 5 bases from V and 3 from J, leaving 11 bases between them. CDR3 loop: CASSRPEDYNEQFF. The CDR3 region has the DNA TGTGCCAGTAGTCGTCCGGAAGACTACAATGAGCAGTTCTTC.

In its sample, this clone was seen a few times. The rearrangement links TRBV7-2 to TRBJ1-1; D not certain. CDR3 length: 15 residues. Germline assignment: CDR1 SGHTA and CDR2 FQGNSA. The V end lost 2 bases, the J end lost 2 bases, and 12 bases lay between the germline ends. The chain's CDR3 is CASSLISGPNTEAFF. CDR3 DNA: TGTGCCAGCAGCTTAATTTCCGGGCCAAACACTGAAGCTTTCTTT.

The chain is built from TRBV5-4 and TRBJ2-3; the D gene could be TRBD1 or TRBD2 (5 bases each). V was pared by 4 bases and J by 6 bases, with 18 bases between. CDR1 SGHNT and CDR2 YYREEE come from the germline V gene (reference sequence). This CDR3 has 15 residues. The CDR3 DNA follows: TGTGCCAGCAGCCAAAACCCCGGGACCCCGGATACGCAGTATTTT. This translates into CASSQNPGTPDTQYF.

This chain joins TRBV5-1 and TRBJ2-1, with 7 nucleotides matching TRBD2. This CDR3 comprises 15 residues. The germline V gene has CDR1 SGHRS and CDR2 YFSETQ. The J segment lost 1 base and the V segment lost 3 bases, leaving 4 bases of the junction unmatched. As DNA, the CDR3 is TGCGCCAGCAGCTCCAGCGGGATTTCCTACAATGAGCAGTTCTTC. Protein product: CASSSSGISYNEQFF.

On this clone itself: Since a much larger clone is just one base distant, this may be a read error. This chain connects TRBV5-4 to TRBJ2-7; no reliable D call. Trimming left V 4 bases short and J 3 bases short, with 11 bases between. The CDR3 consists of 13 residues. Germline CDR1 and CDR2: SGHNT and YYREEE (reference sequence). This CDR3 reads CASSPGRYYEQYF. CDR3 coding DNA: TGTGCCAGCAGCCCTGGACGGTACTACGAGCAGTACTTC.

This sequence joins TRBV28 and TRBJ1-1; unclear D gene. Between the trimmed V and J ends, which lost 0 bases and 1 base, there was a span of 15 bases. Germline V gene lookup returns CDR1 MDHEN and CDR2 SYDVKM. The length of the CDR3 is 17 residues. CDR3 bases: TGTGCCAGCAGTTTATGGAGTGGAGGCTCCCAGAACACTGAAGCTTTCTTT. Its protein is CASSLWSGGSQNTEAFF. The entire variable domain, with the rest obtained from reference TRBV28 and TRBJ1-1, is as follows: DVKVTQSSRYLVKRTGEKVFLECVQDMDHENMFWYRQDPGLGLRLIYFSYDVKMKEKGDIPEGYSVSREKKERFSLILESASTNQTSMYLCASSLWSGGSQNTEAFFGQGTRLTVV.